The next 23 T cell receptor beta chains were all read from a single sample in a study of blood T cells in healthy people across ages. It was with a sample-barcoded 5' primer and a J-beta primer mix that a second PCR of roughly 6 to 12 cycles was run. TCRdb processed the 5' RACE reads anew with MiXCR; each CDR3 protein has one entry. The sample has over a million distinct CDR3 sequences, 42% seen once; the top ten hold approximately 7.9%. The material sequenced was blood. Every receptor here comes from a woman aged 18-29 years in good health.

This clonotype was seen a few times. DNA for the CDR3: TGCAGCGTTAGTACAGGGGGAAATGAAAAACTGTTTTTT. Its translation: CSVSTGGNEKLFF. The V call is TRBV20-1, the J call TRBJ1-4, with 8 nucleotides matching TRBD1. The CDR3 sequence is 13 residues long. The germline CDR1 and CDR2 sequences are DFQATT and SNEGSKA (reference sequence).

This clonotype was observed a handful of times. This chain's CDR3 is CASSEDRGYEQFF. CDR3 sequence (DNA): TGTGCCAGCAGTGAAGACAGGGGCTATGAGCAGTTCTTC. The V call is TRBV6-4, the J call TRBJ2-1, with TRBD1 matching over 8 bases. This CDR3 spans 13 amino acids. With 3 bases clipped from V and 8 bases from J, the junction kept 3 bases outside the gene matches. The germline gives CDR1 MRHNA, CDR2 SNTAGT.

This rearrangement joins TRBV7-9 to TRBJ1-5; no reliable D call. The CDR3 consists of 13 residues. Trimming removed 6 bases from V and 6 bases from J, with 12 bases in between. Germline loops: CDR1 SEHNR, CDR2 FQNEAQ (reference sequence). The CDR3 DNA follows: TGTGCCAGCAGTTTTGGGGTAGCTCAGCCCCAGCATTTT. This encodes CASSFGVAQPQHF.

In its sample, this clonotype was seen many times. A much larger clone lies one base from this, so it may be a read error. This sequence joins TRBV5-1 and TRBJ2-5; D unresolved. The germline V and J ends were trimmed by 0 bases and 11 bases, with 20 bases remaining between them. The CDR3 sequence is 15 residues long. From germline, CDR1 is SGHRS and CDR2 YFSETQ. The CDR3: CASSLARALRNEQYF. The DNA for the CDR3 is TGCGCCAGCAGCTTGGCCCGGGCCTTAAGGAATGAGCAGTACTTC.

This clonotype was seen only a few times. The rearrangement uses TRBV20-1 and TRBJ2-5; TRBD2 aligns across 7 bases. The germline V gene encodes CDR1 DFQATT and CDR2 SNEGSKA (reference sequence). V shed 3 bases and J 2 bases; nucleotides not matched to a gene: 9. This CDR3 contains 15 residues. The CDR3 region is CSASSPSGTQETQYF. For the CDR3, the DNA is TGCAGTGCTAGTTCCCCTAGCGGTACTCAAGAGACCCAGTACTTC.

In its sample, this clonotype was seen a few times. The chain links TRBV6-1 to TRBJ2-2; tentative D call: TRBD2 (6 bases). This CDR3 region has 15 residues. CDR1 and CDR2 (germline): MNHNS, SASEGT. Trimming shortened V by 6 bases and J by 4 bases, and 15 bases separated the two germline ends. Here the CDR3 reads CASRPTSRGTGELFF. CDR3 in DNA: TGTGCCAGCAGACCCACTAGCCGGGGCACCGGGGAGCTGTTTTTT.

The CDR3 sequence is CASSQAVLDGPLYEQYF. The CDR3 nucleotides read TGCGCCAGCAGCCAGGCCGTTCTCGATGGCCCCCTCTACGAGCAGTACTTC. V is TRBV5-1 and J is TRBJ2-7; D remains ambiguous. There are 17 residues in the CDR3. V lost 4 bases, J lost 3 bases, and 23 bases lay in between. Germline CDR1 and CDR2: SGHRS and YFSETQ.

The chain combines TRBV20-1 with TRBJ2-7, with 9 nucleotides matching TRBD1. The V and J ends lost 6 bases and 1 base, in that order; junction bases with no gene match: 10. The CDR3 totals 15 residues. CDR1 DFQATT and CDR2 SNEGSKA come from the germline V gene (reference sequence). The CDR3 loop reads CSAPRPGQGSYEQYF. Here the CDR3 DNA reads TGCAGTGCCCCTCGCCCGGGACAGGGATCCTACGAGCAGTACTTC.

The chain uses TRBV7-8 and TRBJ1-1; D possibly corresponds to TRBD1 (5 bases). The length of the CDR3 is 15 residues. The germline CDR1 and CDR2 sequences are SGHVS and FQNEAQ. The V end lost 4 bases, the J end lost 3 bases, and 15 bases lay between the germline ends. The CDR3 spells CASSSTGVADTEAFF. For the CDR3, the DNA is TGTGCCAGCAGCTCCACGGGGGTGGCGGACACTGAAGCTTTCTTT.

J is TRBJ1-1 and V is TRBV10-1; D perhaps matches TRBD1 (5 bases). This CDR3 has 14 amino acids. V gave up 5 bases and J gave up 5 bases, with 15 bases separating them. Germline values: CDR1 WNHNN, CDR2 SYGVQD (reference sequence). The CDR3 loop is CASSTGGGRTEAFF. CDR3 sequence (DNA): TGCGCCAGCAGTACAGGTGGGGGTCGGACTGAAGCTTTCTTT.

This CDR3 is CASSDTGKGTDTQYF. The CDR3 DNA sequence: TGTGCCAGCAGTGATACAGGGAAGGGCACAGATACGCAGTATTTT. This chain uses TRBV2 with TRBJ2-3, with a possible D match to TRBD1 (6 bases). Germline CDR1 SNHLY, CDR2 FYNNEI. The CDR3 loop spans 15 amino acids. V dropped 3 bases and J dropped 1 base, with 11 bases sitting between them.

This clonotype was seen more than once but under ten times. The chain joins TRBV28 to TRBJ1-2; no clear D gene. The CDR3 runs to 13 residues. The V gene's germline CDR1 is MDHEN and CDR2 SYDVKM. The ends were cut back, 2 bases at V and 3 bases at J, with 7 bases in the middle. The CDR3 coding sequence is TGTGCCAGCAGTTTACGGCAGCACTATGGCTACACCTTC. Residues: CASSLRQHYGYTF.

A few counts support this clonotype. The V call is TRBV3-1, the J call TRBJ2-7; D may be TRBD1 (5 bases). V lost 1 base and J lost 2, with 12 bases in between. This CDR3 has 15 amino acids. Germline V lookup: CDR1 LGHDT, CDR2 YNNKEL (reference sequence). The CDR3 sequence is CASSQGGGGAYEQYF. CDR3 sequence (DNA): TGTGCCAGCAGCCAAGGGGGCGGCGGAGCCTACGAGCAGTACTTC.

In this sample, this clonotype turned up a few times. V and J are TRBV10-3 and TRBJ2-5; tentatively, D is TRBD2 (6 bases). This CDR3 is 13 amino acids long. Trimming cost V 7 bases and J 7 bases, with 16 bases left between them. The germline CDR1 and CDR2 sequences are ENHRY and SYGVKD. CDR3 nucleotide sequence: TGTGCCATCACGGGAGCGGCCGCCGGGACCCAGTACTTC. It encodes CAITGAAAGTQYF.

The genes are TRBV29-1 and TRBJ2-3, with D tentatively TRBD2 (5 bases). Germline CDR1 reads SQVTM; CDR2 reads ANQGSEA. The ends were cut back, 4 bases at V and 0 bases at J, with 17 bases in the middle. The CDR3 spans 16 residues. This CDR3 reads CSVGGGLNPSTDTQYF. DNA for the CDR3: TGCAGCGTTGGAGGAGGACTCAACCCCAGCACAGATACGCAGTATTTT.

V and J are TRBV4-2 and TRBJ2-3; D possibly corresponds to TRBD1 (7 bases). V was trimmed by 3 bases and J by 3 bases, leaving 13 bases between them. This CDR3 is 15 amino acids long. The germline V gene has CDR1 LGHNA and CDR2 YNFKEQ. DNA of the CDR3: TGTGCCAGCAGCCAGACGCAGGGGGGTACAGATACGCAGTATTTT. It specifies CASSQTQGGTDTQYF.

This clonotype was observed many times. This chain joins TRBV5-5 and TRBJ2-5; TRBD2 is a possible D gene (5 bases). This CDR3 is 15 amino acids long. V lost 0 bases to trimming and J lost 4 bases, with 13 bases between them. Looked up from germline, CDR1 is SGHKS and CDR2 is YYEKEE (reference sequence). This CDR3 is CASSLVPGSRETQYF. Here the CDR3 DNA reads TGTGCCAGCAGCTTGGTGCCGGGGAGTCGAGAGACCCAGTACTTC.

This chain uses TRBV29-1 with TRBJ1-3; TRBD1 matches 7 bases. Germline CDR1 and CDR2: SQVTM and ANQGSEA. V lost 5 bases, J lost 4 bases, and 14 bases stayed unmatched. The CDR3 sequence is 16 residues long. The CDR3 DNA sequence: TGCAGCGTTCGGGACAGTAAGCCGTGGTCCGGAAACACCATATATTTT. Its protein product is CSVRDSKPWSGNTIYF.

This clonotype was recorded a few times. The V gene is TRBV18, the J gene TRBJ2-5; D not certain. This CDR3 spans 14 amino acids. Germline-derived CDR1 and CDR2 are KGHSH and LQKENI. V shed 0 bases and J shed 2 bases, with 7 bases lying between them. The CDR3 DNA sequence: TGTGCCAGCTCACCACCAGGGCGACAAGAGACCCAGTACTTC. This gives the protein CASSPPGRQETQYF. Using reference TRBV18 and TRBJ2-5 for the parts outside the CDR3, the full variable domain is NAGVMQNPRHLVRRRGQEARLRCSPMKGHSHVYWYRQLPEEGLKFMVYLQKENIIDESGMPKERFSAEFPKEGPSILRIQQVVRGDSAAYFCASSPPGRQETQYFGPGTRLLVL.

This clonotype was seen a few times. The J gene is TRBJ2-5, the V gene TRBV20-1; 11 positions match TRBD2. There are 17 residues in the CDR3. Trimming at V came to 0 bases and at J to 4 bases, leaving 10 bases not matched to a gene. Germline V gene lookup returns CDR1 DFQATT and CDR2 SNEGSKA (reference sequence). CDR3 sequence reads: CSARDLVIGLAGETQYF. The CDR3, as DNA: TGCAGTGCTAGAGATCTGGTTATTGGACTAGCGGGAGAGACCCAGTACTTC.

The rearrangement links TRBV3-1 to TRBJ1-2; the match to TRBD1 covers 7 bases. The germline V gene has CDR1 LGHDT and CDR2 YNNKEL (reference sequence). The junction had 20 bases not matched to a gene; V was cut back by 0 bases and J by 4 bases. The CDR3 extends over 20 amino acids. The CDR3 loop reads CASSQDLAGPKRGPFYGYTF. The CDR3 nucleotides read TGTGCCAGCAGCCAAGATTTGGCGGGACCCAAGAGGGGGCCCTTCTATGGCTACACCTTC.

This chain joins TRBV19 and TRBJ2-4; TRBD1 might be the D (6 bases). Germline V gene lookup returns CDR1 LNHDA and CDR2 SQIVND (reference sequence). Trimming stripped 7 bases from V and 5 bases from J, with 15 bases between. CDR3 length equals 14 residues. The DNA for the CDR3 is TGTGCCAGTAACCCGACAGGCCCCCAAAACATTCAGTACTTC. Protein: CASNPTGPQNIQYF.

V gene TRBV28 combines with J gene TRBJ2-1, with D uncertain. The CDR3 covers 14 residues. Germline CDR1 and CDR2: MDHEN and SYDVKM. V was clipped by 3 bases and J by 5 bases, with 11 bases between them. The CDR3 DNA sequence: TGTGCCAGCAGTTTCCCCGCCGGTCACAATGAGCAGTTCTTC. The encoded protein is CASSFPAGHNEQFF. The variable domain in full, with the rest retrieved from reference TRBV28 and TRBJ2-1, is DVKVTQSSRYLVKRTGEKVFLECVQDMDHENMFWYRQDPGLGLRLIYFSYDVKMKEKGDIPEGYSVSREKKERFSLILESASTNQTSMYLCASSFPAGHNEQFFGPGTRLTVL.